This T cell receptor beta chain came from a study of blood T cell repertoires in COVID-19. Study at large: Acute and convalescent COVID-19 samples came from the United States, Italy and Spain. PBMCs, B-cell-depleted T cells, or T cells provided the cDNA or gDNA that made up the material.

CDR1 and CDR2 from the germline V gene are SGHNT and YYREEE (reference sequence). J lost 4 bases, V lost 4 bases, and 5 bases had no gene match. The CDR3 has 15 amino acids. In the authors' workflow: How many nucleated cells were present was estimated from reference gene primer amplification. Repertoires were generated with immunoSEQ multiplex PCR, while TCRdb's copy carries only in-frame clones and drops some. Clone size and V and J calls were adopted from that table, with D and trimming inferred from the DNA. The sample shows under 200,000 clones, approximately 90% of them seen only once. Material for sequencing was peripheral blood. This clonotype was sampled from a man aged 50-60 years with acute or convalescent COVID-19. V usage is TRBV5-4 and J usage is TRBJ2-1; 10 nucleotides align to TRBD2. CDR3 amino acids: CASSTGLAEYNEQFF. The CDR3, as DNA: TGTGCCAGCAGCACCGGACTAGCGGAGTACAATGAGCAGTTCTTC.